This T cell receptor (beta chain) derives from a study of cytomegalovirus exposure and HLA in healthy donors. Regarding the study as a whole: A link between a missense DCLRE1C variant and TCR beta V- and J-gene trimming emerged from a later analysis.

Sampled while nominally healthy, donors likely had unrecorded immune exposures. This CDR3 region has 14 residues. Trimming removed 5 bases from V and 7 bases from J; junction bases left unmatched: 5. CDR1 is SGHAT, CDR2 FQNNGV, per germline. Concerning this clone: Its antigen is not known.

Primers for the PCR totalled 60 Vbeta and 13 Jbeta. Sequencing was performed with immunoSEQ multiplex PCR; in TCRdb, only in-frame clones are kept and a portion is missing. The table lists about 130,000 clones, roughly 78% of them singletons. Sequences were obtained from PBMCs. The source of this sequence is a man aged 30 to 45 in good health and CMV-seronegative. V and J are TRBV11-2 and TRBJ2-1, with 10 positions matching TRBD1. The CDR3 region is CASSRGGQGNEQFF. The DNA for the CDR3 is TGTGCCAGCAGCCGAGGGGGACAGGGGAATGAGCAGTTCTTC.